Described below is a single TCR beta chain sequence and its context. Its antigen remains unknown. MiXCR, applied by TCRdb to the 5' RACE reads, yields one record per CDR3 protein. The sample consists of about 420,000 distinct CDR3 sequences, under 25% of them appearing once. CDR1 LGHNA and CDR2 YNFKEQ come from the germline V gene. The CDR3 loop spans 17 amino acids. V dropped 1 base and J dropped 6 bases, with 18 bases sitting between them. The data stem from a study of T-cell memory formation after mild COVID-19. General observations from the study: Specificity for SARS-CoV-2 was not confirmed among the second-wave clones peaking on day 37.

The chain recombines TRBV4-2 with TRBJ1-4; no firm D call. Sequenced material: PBMCs or a T cell subset sorted from them (not recorded which). This clonotype was obtained from an adult woman who had mild COVID-19 (a few samples of this study predate the infection). Cell type and time point are not known. The CDR3 sequence: CASSQVGQKKVDEKLFF. CDR3 coding DNA: TGTGCCAGCAGCCAAGTAGGCCAGAAAAAAGTCGATGAAAAACTGTTTTTT.